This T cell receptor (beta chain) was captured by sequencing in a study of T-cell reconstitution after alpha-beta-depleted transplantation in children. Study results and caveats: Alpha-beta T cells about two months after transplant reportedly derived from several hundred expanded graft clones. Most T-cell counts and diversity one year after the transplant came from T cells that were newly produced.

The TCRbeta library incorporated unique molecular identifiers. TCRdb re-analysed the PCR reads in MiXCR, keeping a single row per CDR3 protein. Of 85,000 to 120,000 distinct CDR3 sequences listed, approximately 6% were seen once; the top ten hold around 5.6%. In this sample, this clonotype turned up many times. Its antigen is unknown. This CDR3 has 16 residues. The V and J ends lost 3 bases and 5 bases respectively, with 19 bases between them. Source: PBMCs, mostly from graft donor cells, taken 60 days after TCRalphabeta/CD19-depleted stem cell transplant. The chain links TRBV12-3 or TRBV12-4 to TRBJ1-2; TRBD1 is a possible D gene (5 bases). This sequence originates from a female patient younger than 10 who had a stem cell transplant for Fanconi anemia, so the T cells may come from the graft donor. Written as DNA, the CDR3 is TGTGCCAGCAGTTTCGGGTGGGGCCGATTTTTATATGGCTACACCTTC. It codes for CASSFGWGRFLYGYTF.